This record looks at one T cell receptor beta chain sequence and its context. With 5 bases clipped from V and 8 bases from J, the junction kept 7 bases outside the gene matches. The CDR3 totals 13 residues. The repertoire was sequenced with immunoSEQ multiplex PCR; TCRdb's copy has only in-frame clones and lacks some. This sample has roughly 120,000 clones; approximately 87% occur once, and the top ten carry 3% to 5%. This entry belongs to a study of blood T cell repertoires in COVID-19. The specimen was peripheral blood. V usage is TRBV12-3 or TRBV12-4 and J usage is TRBJ1-2, with 8 positions matching TRBD1. The TCR sequence derives from a man aged 55 to 70 with acute or convalescent COVID-19. The CDR3 DNA reads as TGTGCCAGCAGTGCTCAGGGGGCGGAGGGCTACACCTTC. It translates to CASSAQGAEGYTF.